This TCR beta chain was profiled in a study of T cell changes during pregnancy in multiple sclerosis. TCRdb's table, derived via immunoSEQ multiplex PCR, lists solely in-frame clones and lacks some. The sample lists 95,000 to 100,000 clones, about 90% occurring once. This receptor was taken from a female donor with multiple sclerosis, enrolled in a pregnancy study. The input for sequencing was peripheral blood, taken in the second trimester of pregnancy.

DNA of the CDR3: TGTGCCAGCAGCGTAAATAGCGGGAGGTCCTACAATGAGCAGTTCTTC. It yields the protein CASSVNSGRSYNEQFF. The rearrangement uses TRBV9 and TRBJ2-1, with 10 positions matching TRBD2. Germline assignment: CDR1 SGDLS and CDR2 YYNGEE. This CDR3 spans 16 amino acids. Germline trimming cut 1 base from V and 1 base from J; bases unmatched to any gene: 2.